The next 10 T cell receptor beta chains were all read from a single sample in a study of T cells in Graves' hyperthyroidism and ophthalmopathy. RNA transcripts yielded amplified TCR beta CDR3 regions. The study used the HTBI primer set for a first-round RT-PCR of the TCR CDR3. TCRdb re-called the multiplex PCR reads through MiXCR, storing one row per CDR3 protein. Here the sample spans some 350,000 distinct CDR3 sequences, about a fifth being singletons. The sequenced material came from blood. Source of these receptors: a woman younger than 30 with Graves' hyperthyroidism.

This clonotype was observed many times. This chain joins TRBV10-1 and TRBJ2-7, with D perhaps TRBD2 (6 bases). V dropped 0 bases and J dropped 6 bases, with 15 bases sitting between them. CDR1 and CDR2 (germline): WNHNN, SYGVQD (reference sequence). The CDR3 is 15 residues long. CDR3 nucleotide sequence: TGCGCCAGCAGTGAGTCCGGGGGAGTCTATGGCGAGCAGTACTTC. It yields the protein CASSESGGVYGEQYF.

Many counts were recorded for this clonotype. This sequence joins TRBV10-3 and TRBJ1-1, with D maybe TRBD1 (6 bases). Trimming pared 6 bases from V and 0 bases from J, leaving 14 bases between. The CDR3 sequence is 15 residues long. Per the germline V gene, CDR1 is ENHRY and CDR2 is SYGVKD. The CDR3 DNA sequence: TGTGCCATCAGCTACAGGGTTTCGCTGAACACTGAAGCTTTCTTT. It specifies CAISYRVSLNTEAFF.

This clonotype was observed a few times. The chain joins TRBV5-1 to TRBJ2-6; D uncertain. The CDR3 runs 14 residues. Germline assignment: CDR1 SGHRS and CDR2 YFSETQ. The V end lost 5 bases, the J end lost 0 bases, and 6 bases lay between the germline ends. The CDR3 is CASRDLSGANVLTF. CDR3 nucleotide sequence: TGCGCCAGCAGAGACCTCTCTGGGGCCAACGTCCTGACTTTC. The variable domain in full, with the rest retrieved from reference TRBV5-1 and TRBJ2-6, is KAGVTQTPRYLIKTRGQQVTLSCSPISGHRSVSWYQQTPGQGLQFLFEYFSETQRNKGNFPGRFSGRQFSNSRSEMNVSTLELGDSALYLCASRDLSGANVLTFGAGSRLTVL.

This clonotype was recorded at least ten times. J is TRBJ2-2 and V is TRBV4-1; 9 positions match TRBD2. Germline V CDR1 and CDR2: MGHRA, YSYEKL. The CDR3 consists of 19 residues. Trimming cost V 2 bases and J 5 bases; bases outside gene matches: 15. CDR3 bases: TGCGCCAGCAGCCAACCGAGGGTTAGCGGGGGACCGGGTACCGGGGAGCTGTTTTTT. Amino acids: CASSQPRVSGGPGTGELFF.

This clonotype showed up many times. V and J are TRBV10-3 and TRBJ2-1, with TRBD2 matching 10 bases. Trimming at V came to 6 bases and at J to 3 bases, leaving 8 bases not matched to a gene. The CDR3 is made up of 16 amino acids. Germline-derived CDR1 and CDR2 are ENHRY and SYGVKD. CDR3 region: CAISPGLAILYNEQFF. The CDR3 DNA is TGTGCCATCAGCCCGGGACTAGCGATTCTCTACAATGAGCAGTTCTTC.

Many counts were recorded for this clonotype. The chain has TRBV20-1 and TRBJ1-5; possibly TRBD1 for D (6 bases). V was clipped by 3 bases and J by 3 bases, with 12 bases between them. The CDR3 extends over 14 amino acids. Germline V gene sequence: CDR1 DFQATT, CDR2 SNEGSKA (reference sequence). The CDR3 DNA follows: TGCAGTGCTAGGATAGGGGGGTACAATCAGCCCCAGCATTTT. Amino acids: CSARIGGYNQPQHF.

This clonotype was observed at least ten times. The rearrangement joins TRBV18 to TRBJ1-1, with 7 positions matching TRBD1. Per germline, CDR1 KGHSH and CDR2 LQKENI. Losses at the gene ends were 2 bases for V and 5 bases for J; bases not matched to a gene: 8. The CDR3 sequence is 15 residues long. CDR3 residues: CASSPSGQMVTEAFF. DNA for the CDR3: TGTGCCAGCTCACCATCGGGACAGATGGTAACTGAAGCTTTCTTT.

The table lists this clonotype with many counts. DNA of the CDR3: TGTGCCAGCAGCTTGGGAGGGACAGCAAGCGACTACACCTTC. Encoded protein: CASSLGGTASDYTF. The rearrangement joins TRBV5-6 to TRBJ1-2, with TRBD1 identical over 7 bases. CDR1 is SGHDT, CDR2 YYEEEE, per germline. This CDR3 has 14 amino acids. V lost 0 bases to trimming and J lost 10 bases; unmatched junction nucleotides: 9. The whole variable domain, filled in from reference TRBV5-6 and TRBJ1-2, reads DAGVTQSPTHLIKTRGQQVTLRCSPKSGHDTVSWYQQALGQGPQFIFQYYEEEERQRGNFPDRFSGHQFPNYSSELNVNALLLGDSALYLCASSLGGTASDYTFGSGTRLTVV.

The chain couples TRBV28 to TRBJ2-5; D not certain. The length of the CDR3 is 15 residues. CDR1 and CDR2 (germline): MDHEN, SYDVKM. V was shortened by 4 bases and J by 5 bases, with 17 bases between the two germline ends. CDR3 sequence reads: CASSSTRRYGETQYF. DNA of the CDR3: TGTGCCAGCAGTTCTACCCGCCGATACGGGGAGACCCAGTACTTC.

This clonotype showed up many times. The chain carries TRBV7-2 and TRBJ2-7; 9 nucleotides agree with TRBD1. V dropped 6 bases and J dropped 2; count of bases not matched to a gene: 5. The germline gives CDR1 SGHTA, CDR2 FQGNSA. The CDR3 contains 14 residues. CDR3: CASRRTGATYEQYF. CDR3 in DNA: TGTGCCAGCAGGAGGACAGGGGCTACCTACGAGCAGTACTTC.